This T cell receptor (beta chain) appears in the sequencing data of a study of shared clonotypes between healthy human individuals (dated by TCRdb to 2018 to 2021). Context from the whole study: A few men and a couple of women, aged 18 to 49 years, made up the cohort. Blood TCR repertoires of a handful of healthy adults were deeply sequenced to estimate repertoire size and the extent of clonotype sharing between individuals. Libraries were prepared and TCR repertoires were sequenced by different laboratories using diverse techniques, in order to increase sequencing depth and limit assay-specific biases. Per donor, three plates each were used for CD4 naive and CD4 memory, two for CD8 naive, and one for CD8 memory. Leukapheresis yielded between about 0.94 and 8.9 billion PBMCs per donor.

CD8 naive samples were CD45RO-negative cells positively selected for CCR7, giving a CD45RA+CCR7+ population that excluded TemRA cells. Healthy HIV-negative adults with no recently reported acute infections or vaccinations were included as donors. Every donor was a Caucasian adult residing in Nashville, Tennessee, USA. After blood collection by leukapheresis, PBMCs were isolated using Ficoll-Histopaque density gradient centrifugation and then cryopreserved in the vapor phase of liquid nitrogen. Analytical flow cytometry was used to check the purity and quantity of each magnetically sorted T cell population. From each sorted fraction, genomic DNA was isolated and quantified by UV absorbance on a Nanodrop 2000c. A word on this clone: It has no known antigen specificity. No base quality information exists; no much larger clone differs at one position.

Using the deep immunoSEQ assay, TCR CDR3 regions were amplified from genomic DNA by multiplex PCR. For each cell subset, the extracted genomic DNA was distributed evenly across all wells of several immunoSEQ 96-well plates, and each plate served as one replicate. Each replicate PCR for sorted subsets received roughly 0.2 ug genomic DNA, equal to 30,000 or so T cell genomes. Purified libraries were measured with a Qubit 3.0 fluorometer, size-checked on a Bioanalyzer 2100, and measured again with the KAPA Library Quantification kit. A separate single-read 150-cycle Illumina NextSeq 550 flow cell was used to sequence each immunoSEQ 96-well plate. Concerning the study's data processing: Because the immunoSEQ output included only junctional sequences and no quality scores, the filtering could not be the same as the filtering used for full-length reads. To assign V/J genes and CDR3, sequences were annotated against IMGT germline references using PyIR, a Python wrapper for IgBLAST v1.9. Reads were removed for weak V/J assignments (E-value above 1e-6), missing CDR3, stop codons, out-of-frame junctions, or ambiguous translated residues. V3J clonotypes were defined by identical inferred V gene, J gene, and CDR3 amino acid sequence. Percentage overlap between repertoires was computed as shared unique clonotypes divided by the size of the smaller repertoire. RTK rarefaction, the Chao1 estimator, and Recon v2.1 estimates of unobserved clonotypes were used to assess repertoire richness. Generation probabilities were computed with OLGA for all TCRbeta clonotypes obtained by the gDNA method from several donors. TCRdb stores this immuneACCESS table with in-frame sequences only. Part of the clones is absent; in the studies checked, under half of the shortfall reflects unresolved V genes, and no reason is known for the rest. V and J calls and clone size are those listed in that table; D and trimming were worked out from the DNA. The sample includes about 2.1 million clones, with approximately 94% observed a single time. Under 2% of the sample goes to the ten largest clones.

What the study reported, not specific to this receptor: Incomplete sequencing was indicated by rarefaction of sorted-subset datasets, despite the large sequencing depth. Across a few donors, 5% to 6% of naive CD4, approximately 3.5% of naive CD8, about 2.3% of memory CD4, and 0.4% of memory CD8 clonotypes were shared. Higher generation probabilities were observed for clonotypes shared by all four sorted-subset donors than for non-shared clonotypes. Naive subsets generally had larger estimated clonotype richness than memory subsets did. Sampling was restricted to blood, and TCR repertoires in tissue are likely to differ from TCR repertoires in blood. Based on pairwise subsampling, the degree of clonotype sharing among donors was expected to be affected by sequencing depth. The genetic and exposure-history diversity represented was limited by the small number of donors.

Input material: naive CD8+ T cells from PBMCs. The sample's cell subset or site, from its label and the paper: CD45RA+CCR7+. The sequence came from a man between 18 and 35 years old in good health. Some clones in this sample may be carry-over from other donors' samples.

The nucleotide sequence reads as follows: TGTGCCGTTACGAAGATAGCGGGCTCCTACAATGAGCAGTTCTTC. The translation is CAVTKIAGSYNEQFF. This receptor chain uses TRBV6-5 and TRBJ2-1; 7 middle bases align to TRBD2. Including the terminal cysteine and phenylalanine, the CDR3 comprises 15 residues. Only the CDR3 part of the read is kept: 45 bases, read in frame from the first base. Looking up the germline V gene yields CDR1 MNHEY and CDR2 SVGAGI. Germline trimming: 11 bases from V, 0 bases from J; junction bases outside gene matches: 10.